This T cell receptor (beta chain) originates from a study of blood T cell repertoires in COVID-19. About the research overall: T cells, B-cell-depleted T cells, or PBMCs supplied cDNA or gDNA.

Looked up from germline, CDR1 is SGHRS and CDR2 is YFSETQ. Germline trimming cut 5 bases from V and 8 bases from J; bases unmatched to any gene: 10. This CDR3 region has 15 residues. Per the study methods: By means of reference gene primer amplification, nucleated cell counts were estimated. Only in-frame clones appear in the TCRdb table, and some are missing; sequencing was by immunoSEQ multiplex PCR. The DNA was the basis for D and trimming; V, J and clone size are from that table. The sample has 150,000 to 200,000 clones; 86% are singletons. The chain carries TRBV5-1 and TRBJ1-2, with TRBD1 identical over 12 bases. The receptor was derived from an elderly woman in a cohort sampled during active or convalescent COVID-19. Sequenced input: peripheral blood. The CDR3: CASSLIPGQGAGYTF. CDR3 in DNA: TGCGCCAGCAGTCTAATTCCGGGACAGGGGGCGGGCTACACCTTC.